The 22 T cell receptor beta chains presented below share a single source sample, sequenced in a study of early T cells in non-severe SARS-CoV-2 infection. TCRdb ran MiXCR on the 5' RACE reads and lists one entry per CDR3 protein. The table shows about 30,000 distinct CDR3 sequences, with around 6% occurring only once. Input material: whole blood. Source of these receptors: an adult who was a healthcare worker with PCR-confirmed SARS-CoV-2 infection or an uninfected control (not recorded which).

This clonotype has only one observation. A much larger clone differs by one base, so this may be a read error. The chain is built from TRBV7-9 and TRBJ2-3; possibly TRBD1 or TRBD2 for D (5 bases each). From germline, CDR1 is SEHNR and CDR2 FQNEAQ (reference sequence). The CDR3 consists of 14 residues. V lost 5 bases to trimming and J lost 4 bases, with 13 bases between them. This CDR3 is CASSPGTSADTQYF. The DNA for the CDR3 is TGTGCCAGCAGCCCCGGGACCTCGGCAGATACGCAGTATTTT.

This clonotype was counted many times. CDR3 coding DNA: TGTGCCAGCAGTCCCGGCGGCCGGCCAGCTTTCTTT. It yields the protein CASSPGGRPAFF. V gene TRBV6-5 combines with J gene TRBJ1-1; no definite D call. Germline V lookup: CDR1 MNHEY, CDR2 SVGAGI. V gave up 5 bases and J gave up 10 bases, with 14 bases separating them. The CDR3 covers 12 residues.

The CDR3 region has the DNA TGTGCCTGGGCAGGGGGGCGGTACGAGCAGTACTTC. Translated: CAWAGGRYEQYF. The V call is TRBV30, the J call TRBJ2-7; perhaps TRBD1 as D (7 bases). This CDR3 region has 12 residues. CDR1 and CDR2 (germline): GTSNPN, SVGIG (reference sequence). Trimming took 5 bases from V and 4 from J, leaving 12 bases between them.

This clonotype was seen at least ten times. The V and J genes are TRBV6-6 and TRBJ2-2; D uncertain. Trimming removed 2 bases from V and 3 bases from J, with 7 bases in between. CDR3 size: 14 residues. CDR1 and CDR2 (germline): MNHNY, SVGAGI (reference sequence). The DNA of the CDR3 is TGTGCCAGCAGTTACAGGGTGGACACCGGGGAGCTGTTTTTT. Amino acid sequence: CASSYRVDTGELFF.

The chain combines TRBV28 with TRBJ1-5; 8 bases match TRBD1. Trimming took 5 bases from V and 7 from J; bases not matched to a gene: 13. In germline, CDR1 is MDHEN, CDR2 SYDVKM. This CDR3 contains 16 residues. The CDR3 reads CASSPFKTGEGQPQHF. DNA for the CDR3: TGTGCCAGCAGTCCCTTCAAGACAGGGGAGGGCCAGCCCCAGCATTTT.

This clonotype was counted ten times or more. The J gene is TRBJ1-5, the V gene TRBV20-1, with D unclear. The V gene lost 3 bases and the J gene lost 4 bases, with 13 bases spanning the gap. Germline loops: CDR1 DFQATT, CDR2 SNEGSKA (reference sequence). The CDR3 consists of 14 residues. This CDR3 is CSASQGSTNQPQHF. CDR3 in DNA: TGCAGTGCTAGCCAAGGGTCAACTAATCAGCCCCAGCATTTT.

This clonotype was seen at least ten times. The V gene is TRBV6-6, the J gene TRBJ2-1; D may correspond to TRBD1 or TRBD2 (6 bases each). Germline assignment: CDR1 MNHNY and CDR2 SVGAGI (reference sequence). There are 15 residues in the CDR3. The V gene lost 7 bases and the J gene lost 0 bases, with 13 bases spanning the gap. Written as DNA, the CDR3 is TGTGCCAGCACCCAAGGGGGGTCCTCCTACAATGAGCAGTTCTTC. It encodes CASTQGGSSYNEQFF.

This clonotype has a handful of counts. The rearrangement uses TRBV30 and TRBJ1-3, with D possibly being TRBD1 (5 bases). This CDR3 spans 15 amino acids. Trimming shortened V by 4 bases and J by 0 bases, and 13 bases separated the two germline ends. The germline gives CDR1 GTSNPN, CDR2 SVGIG (reference sequence). In DNA form, the CDR3 reads TGTGCCTGGACCTTGGACATGAACTCTGGAAACACCATATATTTT. Translating it yields CAWTLDMNSGNTIYF.

The sample holds many counts of this clonotype. The chain recombines TRBV2 with TRBJ1-1; 7 positions match TRBD1. The CDR3 runs to 13 residues. Germline-derived CDR1 and CDR2 are SNHLY and FYNNEI. V lost 2 bases, J lost 9 bases, and 6 bases stayed unmatched. CDR3 sequence (DNA): TGTGCCAGCAGTGAATGGGCAGGGGGACAAGCTTTCTTT. Its translation: CASSEWAGGQAFF.

This clonotype was picked up many times. One end of the junction does not line up with germline, which may come from a read error. The genes are TRBV20-1 and TRBJ1-5; no reliable D call. This CDR3 has 13 amino acids. Germline loops: CDR1 DFQATT, CDR2 SNEGSKA (reference sequence). The CDR3 sequence is CSARSTANQPQHF. CDR3 sequence (DNA): TGCAGCGCTAGGTCCACGGCCAATCAGCCCCAGCATTTT.

This clonotype was seen many times. V is TRBV19 and J is TRBJ2-3, with TRBD2 identical over 8 bases. This CDR3 is 16 amino acids long. From germline, CDR1 is LNHDA and CDR2 SQIVND (reference sequence). J gave up 2 bases and V 3 bases, and 7 bases lay outside the gene matches. The CDR3 DNA is TGTGCCAGTAGTATCTCCGTAGCGGGGAACACAGATACGCAGTATTTT. It encodes CASSISVAGNTDTQYF. Combining the CDR3 with reference TRBV19 and TRBJ2-3 gives the whole variable domain DGGITQSPKYLFRKEGQNVTLSCEQNLNHDAMYWYRQDPGQGLRLIYYSQIVNDFQKGDIAEGYSVSREKKESFPLTVTSAQKNPTAFYLCASSISVAGNTDTQYFGPGTRLTVL.

In this sample, this clonotype turned up many times. The V gene is TRBV6-2 or TRBV6-3, the J gene TRBJ2-5; 8 nucleotides line up with TRBD2. The CDR3 is 17 residues long. Losses at the gene ends were 4 bases for V and 4 bases for J; bases not matched to a gene: 14. Germline CDR1 MNHEY, CDR2 SVGEGT. Here the CDR3 DNA reads TGTGCCAGCAGTTGGGACGGACTCGGGGGGGCCTTAGAGACCCAGTACTTC. Translated: CASSWDGLGGALETQYF.

This clonotype came up many times. The chain recombines TRBV27 with TRBJ2-2, with 13 nucleotides matching TRBD2. The CDR3 is 15 amino acids. Trimming removed 2 bases from V and 6 bases from J; junction bases left unmatched: 0. Germline V gene lookup returns CDR1 MNHEY and CDR2 SMNVEV (reference sequence). In nucleotides, the CDR3 is TGTGCCAGCAGTTTAGGACTAGCGGGAGCCGGGGAGCTGTTTTTT. It specifies CASSLGLAGAGELFF.

V gene TRBV5-1 combines with J gene TRBJ2-1; 7 bases line up with TRBD1. V was clipped by 1 base and J by 7 bases; unmatched bases: 5. Germline assignment: CDR1 SGHRS and CDR2 YFSETQ. The length of the CDR3 is 14 residues. The chain's CDR3 is CASSLRTGLNEQFF. CDR3 sequence (DNA): TGCGCCAGCAGCTTGCGGACAGGCCTAAATGAGCAGTTCTTC.

This clonotype came up many times. The chain carries TRBV7-9 and TRBJ2-1; D call uncertain. With 5 bases removed from V and 9 bases from J, the gap between germline ends came to 11 bases. Germline CDR1 and CDR2: SEHNR and FQNEAQ (reference sequence). This CDR3 region has 12 residues. This CDR3 is CASSSVRVEQFF. Written as DNA, the CDR3 is TGTGCCAGCAGCAGCGTGCGAGTTGAGCAGTTCTTC.

This clonotype was recorded at least ten times. V usage is TRBV7-2 and J usage is TRBJ2-3, with D uncertain. Trimming stripped 2 bases from V and 1 base from J, with 13 bases between. This CDR3 is 16 amino acids long. Germline-derived CDR1 and CDR2 are SGHTA and FQGNSA. CDR3 bases: TGTGCCAGCAGCTTATCTGAGGCAGGAGGCACAGATACGCAGTATTTT. This codes for CASSLSEAGGTDTQYF.

This clonotype has just a few counts. The chain recombines TRBV9 with TRBJ2-5; 9 nucleotides agree with TRBD2. The CDR3 is 16 amino acids. Germline CDR1 and CDR2: SGDLS and YYNGEE. J gave up 0 bases and V 1 base, and 4 bases lay outside the gene matches. CDR3 sequence: CASSVLAGGYQETQYF. The CDR3 DNA reads TGTGCCAGCAGCGTACTTGCGGGAGGGTACCAAGAGACCCAGTACTTC.

This clonotype came up many times. The chain combines TRBV5-1 with TRBJ2-1; TRBD1 aligns across 7 bases. The ends lost 2 bases at V and 6 bases at J; junction bases unmatched: 8. Germline assignment: CDR1 SGHRS and CDR2 YFSETQ. There are 15 residues in the CDR3. The CDR3 loop is CASSFRQGSANEQFF. The CDR3, as DNA: TGCGCCAGCAGCTTTCGACAGGGATCGGCCAATGAGCAGTTCTTC.

This clonotype was found many times. The CDR3 region has the DNA TGCAGTGCCCTAGGCGAAAAAGGACCCCCCTACGAGCAGTACTTC. Protein sequence: CSALGEKGPPYEQYF. The V gene is TRBV20-1, the J gene TRBJ2-7; the D is unclear. The V and J ends lost 6 bases and 2 bases respectively, with 20 bases between them. The CDR3 extends over 15 amino acids. Germline loops: CDR1 DFQATT, CDR2 SNEGSKA (reference sequence).

Ten or more counts support this clonotype. The chain uses TRBV12-3 or TRBV12-4 and TRBJ2-7, with TRBD2 matching over 9 bases. This CDR3 is built from 17 residues. V shed 5 bases, J shed 2 bases, and the junction held 13 bases outside the gene matches. This CDR3 is CASSTHLGLAKTYEQYF. The CDR3 DNA sequence: TGTGCCAGCAGTACCCACCTCGGACTAGCGAAAACCTACGAGCAGTACTTC.

This clonotype was observed at least ten times. The rearrangement joins TRBV19 to TRBJ1-5; unclear D gene. CDR1 is LNHDA, CDR2 SQIVND, per germline (reference sequence). The CDR3 has 15 amino acids. The V gene lost 4 bases and the J gene lost 4 bases, with 14 bases spanning the gap. The CDR3 sequence: CASSSPGRANQPQHF. The CDR3 DNA reads as TGTGCCAGTAGTAGCCCCGGGAGGGCTAATCAGCCCCAGCATTTT.

This clonotype has more than one count but fewer than ten. This chain joins TRBV7-3 and TRBJ1-1, with no clear D. V dropped 4 bases and J dropped 1 base, with 16 bases sitting between them. Germline V CDR1 and CDR2: SGHTA, FQGTGA. This CDR3 is built from 16 residues. The CDR3 DNA follows: TGTGCCAGCAGCTCCCTCCCCCCTGGCTCGAACACTGAAGCTTTCTTT. Encoded protein: CASSSLPPGSNTEAFF.